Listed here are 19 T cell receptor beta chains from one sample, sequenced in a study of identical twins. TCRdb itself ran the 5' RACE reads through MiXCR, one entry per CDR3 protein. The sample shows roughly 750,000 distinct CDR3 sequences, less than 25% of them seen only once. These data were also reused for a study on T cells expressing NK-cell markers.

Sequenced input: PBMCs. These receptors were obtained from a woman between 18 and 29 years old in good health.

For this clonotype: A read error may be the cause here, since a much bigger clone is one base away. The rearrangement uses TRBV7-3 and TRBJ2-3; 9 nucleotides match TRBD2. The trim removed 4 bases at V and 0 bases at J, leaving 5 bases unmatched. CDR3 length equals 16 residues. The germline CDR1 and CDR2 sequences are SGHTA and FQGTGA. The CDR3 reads CASSYLAGSSTDTQYF. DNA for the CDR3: TGTGCCAGCAGCTACCTAGCGGGGTCTAGCACAGATACGCAGTATTTT.

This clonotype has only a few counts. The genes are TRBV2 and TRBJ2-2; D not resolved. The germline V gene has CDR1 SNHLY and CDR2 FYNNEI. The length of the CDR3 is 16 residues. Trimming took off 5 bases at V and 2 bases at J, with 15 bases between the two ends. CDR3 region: CASSPTHVGNTGELFF. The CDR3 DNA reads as TGTGCCAGCAGTCCTACCCATGTAGGCAACACCGGGGAGCTGTTTTTT.

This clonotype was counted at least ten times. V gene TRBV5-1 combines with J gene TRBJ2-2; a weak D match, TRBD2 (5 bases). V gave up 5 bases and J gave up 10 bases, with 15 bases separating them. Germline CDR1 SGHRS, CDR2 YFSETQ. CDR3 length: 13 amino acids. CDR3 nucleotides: TGCGCCAGCAGGACCATGGACGGGATGGAGCTGTTTTTT. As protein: CASRTMDGMELFF.

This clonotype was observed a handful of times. DNA for the CDR3: TGTGCCAGCAGCTTCAGTTATTCTACTAGCGGGAGGGCAGATACGCAGTATTTT. Amino acids: CASSFSYSTSGRADTQYF. The rearrangement uses TRBV11-2 and TRBJ2-3; 13 bases are shared with TRBD2. Germline V gives CDR1 SGHAT, CDR2 FQNNGV. V shed 3 bases and J 4 bases; nucleotides not matched to a gene: 10. This CDR3 has 18 residues.

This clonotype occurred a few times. The CDR3 reads CASSHLDPNEQFF. In DNA, the CDR3 is TGTGCCAGCAGCCACCTCGACCCAAATGAGCAGTTCTTC. The genes are TRBV3-1 and TRBJ2-1; D not resolved. V was pared by 3 bases and J by 7 bases, with 10 bases between. Germline V gene data show CDR1 as LGHDT and CDR2 as YNNKEL (reference sequence). This CDR3 contains 13 residues.

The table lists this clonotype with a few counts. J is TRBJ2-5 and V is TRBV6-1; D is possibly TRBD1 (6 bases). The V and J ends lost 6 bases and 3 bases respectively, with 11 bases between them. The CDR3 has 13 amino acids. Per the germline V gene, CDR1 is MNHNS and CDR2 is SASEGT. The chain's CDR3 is CASRSRTEETQYF. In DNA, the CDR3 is TGTGCCAGCAGGAGTCGGACAGAAGAGACCCAGTACTTC.

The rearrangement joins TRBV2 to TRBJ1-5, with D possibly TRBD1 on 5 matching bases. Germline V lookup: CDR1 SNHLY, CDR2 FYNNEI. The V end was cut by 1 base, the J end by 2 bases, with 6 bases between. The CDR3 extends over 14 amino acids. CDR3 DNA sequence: TGTGCCAGCAGTGAAGTAGGGGGCAATCAGCCCCAGCATTTT. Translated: CASSEVGGNQPQHF.

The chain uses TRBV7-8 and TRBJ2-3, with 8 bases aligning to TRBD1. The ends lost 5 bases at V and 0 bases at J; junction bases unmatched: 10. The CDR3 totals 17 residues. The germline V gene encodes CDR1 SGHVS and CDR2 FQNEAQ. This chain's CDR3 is CASSVPETGVSTDTQYF. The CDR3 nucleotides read TGTGCCAGCAGCGTCCCCGAGACAGGGGTGAGCACAGATACGCAGTATTTT.

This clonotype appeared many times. CDR3 sequence: CAISASRESYEQYF. DNA of the CDR3: TGTGCCATCAGTGCCAGCCGAGAATCCTACGAGCAGTACTTC. This chain joins TRBV10-3 and TRBJ2-7; D unclear. V gave up 4 bases and J gave up 1 base, with 11 bases separating them. From germline, CDR1 is ENHRY and CDR2 SYGVKD. This CDR3 contains 14 residues.

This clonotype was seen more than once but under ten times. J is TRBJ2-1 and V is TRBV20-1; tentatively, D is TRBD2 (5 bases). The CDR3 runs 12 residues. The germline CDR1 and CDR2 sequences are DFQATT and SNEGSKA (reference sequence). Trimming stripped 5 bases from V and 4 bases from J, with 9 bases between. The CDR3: CSAYGLYNEQFF. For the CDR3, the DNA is TGCAGTGCTTATGGACTGTACAATGAGCAGTTCTTC.

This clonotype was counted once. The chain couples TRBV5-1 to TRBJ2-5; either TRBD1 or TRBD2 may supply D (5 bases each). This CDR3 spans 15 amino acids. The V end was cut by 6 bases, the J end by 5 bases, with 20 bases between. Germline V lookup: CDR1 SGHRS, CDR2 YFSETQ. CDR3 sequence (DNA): TGCGCCAGCACCCCCCTGGACGGGGCCGGGGAGACCCAGTACTTC. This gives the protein CASTPLDGAGETQYF.

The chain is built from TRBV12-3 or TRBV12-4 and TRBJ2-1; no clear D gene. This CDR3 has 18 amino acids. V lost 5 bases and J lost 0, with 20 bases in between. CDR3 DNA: TGTGCCAGCAGTCTACAATTAGTCCGCCGAAGCTCCTACAATGAGCAGTTCTTC. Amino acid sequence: CASSLQLVRRSSYNEQFF.

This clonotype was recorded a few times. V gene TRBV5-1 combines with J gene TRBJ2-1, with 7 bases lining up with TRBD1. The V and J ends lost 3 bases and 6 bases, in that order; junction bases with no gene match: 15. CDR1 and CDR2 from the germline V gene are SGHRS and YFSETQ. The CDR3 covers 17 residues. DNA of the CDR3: TGCGCCAGCAGCTACGCCGGGACAGCCGAGCCCAGCAATGAGCAGTTCTTC. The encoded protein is CASSYAGTAEPSNEQFF.

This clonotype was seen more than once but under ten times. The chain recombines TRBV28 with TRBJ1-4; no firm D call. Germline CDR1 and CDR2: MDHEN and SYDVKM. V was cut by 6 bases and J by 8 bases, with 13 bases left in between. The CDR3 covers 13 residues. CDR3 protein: CASRVGGNEKLFF. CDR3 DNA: TGTGCCAGCAGGGTAGGAGGGAACGAAAAACTGTTTTTT.

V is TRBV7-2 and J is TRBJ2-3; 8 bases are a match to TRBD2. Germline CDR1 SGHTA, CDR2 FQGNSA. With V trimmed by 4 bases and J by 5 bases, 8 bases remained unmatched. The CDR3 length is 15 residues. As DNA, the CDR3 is TGTGCCAGCAGCTCCACGGGGGGGCGGGTAGATACGCAGTATTTT. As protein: CASSSTGGRVDTQYF.

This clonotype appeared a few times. Here the CDR3 reads CASSRGDYLTGGELFF. The CDR3 nucleotides are TGTGCCAGCAGCCGGGGGGACTACCTGACTGGCGGGGAGCTGTTTTTT. V and J are TRBV12-3 or TRBV12-4 and TRBJ2-2, with 7 bases lining up with TRBD2. This CDR3 comprises 16 residues. The J segment lost 7 bases and the V segment lost 6 bases, leaving 14 bases of the junction unmatched.

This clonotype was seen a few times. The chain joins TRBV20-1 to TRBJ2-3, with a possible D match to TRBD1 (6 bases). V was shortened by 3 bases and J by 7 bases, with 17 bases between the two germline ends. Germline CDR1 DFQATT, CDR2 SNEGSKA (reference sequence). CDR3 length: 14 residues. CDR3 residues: CSASRTVGMNTQYF. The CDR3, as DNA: TGCAGTGCTAGTCGGACAGTCGGAATGAATACGCAGTATTTT.

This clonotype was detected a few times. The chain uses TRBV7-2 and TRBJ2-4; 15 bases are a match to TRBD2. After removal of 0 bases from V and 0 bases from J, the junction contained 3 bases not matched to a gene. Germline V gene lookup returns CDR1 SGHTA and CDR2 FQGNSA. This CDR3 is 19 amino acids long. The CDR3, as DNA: TGTGCCAGCAGCTTAGCCGGGACTAGCGGGAGGTTAGCCAAAAACATTCAGTACTTC. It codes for CASSLAGTSGRLAKNIQYF.

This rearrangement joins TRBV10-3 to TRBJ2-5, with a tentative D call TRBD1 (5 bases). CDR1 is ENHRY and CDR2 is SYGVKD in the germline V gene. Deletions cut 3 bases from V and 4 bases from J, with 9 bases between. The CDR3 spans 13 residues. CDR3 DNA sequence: TGTGCCATCAGTGAAGGGGCTGGAGAGACCCAGTACTTC. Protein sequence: CAISEGAGETQYF.